Below are 26 T cell receptor beta chains sequenced from a single sample in a study of blood T cells in healthy people across ages. The use of a sample-barcoded 5' primer and a J-beta primer mix characterized a second PCR of roughly 6 to 11 cycles. MiXCR, run by TCRdb on the 5' RACE reads, gives a single entry per CDR3 protein. The sample consists of 1.4 million to 1.5 million distinct CDR3 sequences, roughly 40% of them appearing once. The sequenced sample consisted of blood. The receptors here all came from a woman younger than 30 in good health.

The chain carries TRBV5-1 and TRBJ2-4; D could derive from TRBD1 or TRBD2 (5 bases each). The ends were cut back, 4 bases at V and 5 bases at J, with 7 bases in the middle. This CDR3 region has 12 residues. Germline-derived CDR1 and CDR2 are SGHRS and YFSETQ. The CDR3 nucleotides are TGCGCCAGCAGCAGGGACGAAAACATTCAGTACTTC. Protein product: CASSRDENIQYF.

The chain couples TRBV18 to TRBJ1-5; tentative D call: TRBD1 (5 bases). Germline V CDR1 and CDR2: KGHSH, LQKENI. This CDR3 has 15 amino acids. Between the trimmed V and J ends, which lost 3 bases and 2 bases, there was a span of 11 bases. CDR3 protein: CASSPGKGGNQPQHF. The CDR3 region has the DNA TGTGCCAGCTCACCCGGGAAAGGGGGCAATCAGCCCCAGCATTTT.

CDR3: CASSLLSSEAFF. The DNA of the CDR3 is TGTGCCAGCAGTTTACTATCGTCAGAAGCTTTCTTT. The V gene is TRBV12-3 or TRBV12-4, the J gene TRBJ1-1, with D uncertain. The CDR3 loop spans 12 amino acids. V lost 2 bases to trimming and J lost 8 bases, with 9 bases between them.

This clonotype was counted only a few times. The V and J genes are TRBV7-2 and TRBJ1-3; D gene unclear. CDR1 and CDR2 from the germline V gene are SGHTA and FQGNSA. This CDR3 spans 14 amino acids. Trimming pared 3 bases from V and 0 bases from J, leaving 6 bases between. In DNA, the CDR3 is TGTGCCAGCAGCTTTTGGACCTCTGGAAACACCATATATTTT. This translates into CASSFWTSGNTIYF.

This clonotype was observed a handful of times. The CDR3 here is CASSNTLDTQYF. In nucleotides, the CDR3 is TGTGCCAGCAGCAACACATTAGATACGCAGTATTTT. The chain recombines TRBV7-3 with TRBJ2-3, with D unresolved. CDR1 is SGHTA, CDR2 FQGTGA, per germline. CDR3 length equals 12 residues. V lost 5 bases, J lost 5 bases, and 8 bases lay in between.

J is TRBJ1-1 and V is TRBV10-3; D unclear. Trimming took 2 bases from V and 1 from J, leaving 8 bases between them. Germline-derived CDR1 and CDR2 are ENHRY and SYGVKD. This CDR3 has 14 residues. CDR3 region: CAISEKQKNTEAFF. The CDR3 DNA is TGTGCCATCAGTGAGAAACAGAAGAACACTGAAGCTTTCTTT.

With respect to this clonotype: The junction does not match germline at one end; this may be a read error. This chain joins TRBV6-2 or TRBV6-3 and TRBJ1-1; D unclear. Germline CDR1 MNHEY, CDR2 SVGEGT. The length of the CDR3 is 16 residues. Here the CDR3 DNA reads TGTACCAGCAGTTACTGGGCAGTCTCCATGAACACTGAAGCTTTCTTT. This encodes CTSSYWAVSMNTEAFF.

V and J are TRBV21-1 and TRBJ1-1; TRBD1 is taken as the D call from the table, unchecked against the DNA. TRBV21-1 is shown as a pseudogene. The CDR3 length is 15 residues. CDR3 residues: CASSKDEQGITEAFF. The CDR3 DNA is TGTGCCAGCAGCAAAGACGAACAGGGTATCACTGAAGCTTTCTTT.

The genes are TRBV2 and TRBJ2-5; TRBD1 agrees at 8 bases. The CDR3 covers 14 residues. The V segment lost 6 bases and the J segment 4 bases; nucleotides outside the gene matches: 7. Germline V gives CDR1 SNHLY, CDR2 FYNNEI. The CDR3 here is CASRRDRGGETQYF. CDR3 coding DNA: TGTGCCAGCAGGAGAGACAGGGGAGGAGAGACCCAGTACTTC.

The chain recombines TRBV6-5 with TRBJ2-1; the D gene is possibly TRBD2 (6 bases). V dropped 0 bases and J dropped 0 bases, with 21 bases sitting between them. Germline CDR1 MNHEY, CDR2 SVGAGI. The CDR3 runs to 20 residues. The CDR3 nucleotides are TGTGCCAGCAGTTACTCCCCGGGTTTCGGCGGGGAGAGCTCCTACAATGAGCAGTTCTTC. Protein product: CASSYSPGFGGESSYNEQFF.

CDR3 nucleotides: TGCGCCAGCAGCTTGAGGGAATCCGAGCAGTACTTC. This sequence encodes CASSLRESEQYF. The chain employs TRBV5-1 and TRBJ2-7, with no clear D. The V gene lost 1 base and the J gene lost 6 bases, with 8 bases spanning the gap. CDR3 length: 12 residues. Germline CDR1 reads SGHRS; CDR2 reads YFSETQ. Full variable domain (missing parts from reference TRBV5-1 and TRBJ2-7): KAGVTQTPRYLIKTRGQQVTLSCSPISGHRSVSWYQQTPGQGLQFLFEYFSETQRNKGNFPGRFSGRQFSNSRSEMNVSTLELGDSALYLCASSLRESEQYFGPGTRLTVT.

This clonotype was observed a few times. This chain uses TRBV28 with TRBJ1-6; 10 positions agree with TRBD1. Germline CDR1 and CDR2: MDHEN and SYDVKM. Losses at the gene ends were 4 bases for V and 9 bases for J; bases not matched to a gene: 3. This CDR3 is built from 14 residues. The CDR3 bases are TGTGCCAGCAGTTCTCGACAGGGGGCTTCACCCCTCCACTTT. Its protein is CASSSRQGASPLHF.

In its sample, this clonotype was seen a few times. CDR3 region: CASSRDRAANYGYTF. CDR3 DNA sequence: TGTGCCAGCAGCAGGGACCGGGCCGCTAACTATGGCTACACCTTC. The rearrangement uses TRBV3-1 and TRBJ1-2, with D perhaps matching TRBD1 (5 bases). Germline-derived CDR1 and CDR2 are LGHDT and YNNKEL (reference sequence). Trimming took 5 bases from V and 0 from J, leaving 13 bases between them. The CDR3 runs to 15 residues.

CDR3 coding DNA: TGTGCCAGCAGTTTTAGACAGAGTGGCTACACCTTC. Its translation is CASSFRQSGYTF. V and J are TRBV12-3 or TRBV12-4 and TRBJ1-2; TRBD1 is a possible D gene (5 bases). This CDR3 has 12 residues. V shed 3 bases and J shed 7 bases, with 9 bases lying between them.

This chain connects TRBV6-5 to TRBJ1-1, with 9 bases that match TRBD1. The CDR3 contains 15 residues. CDR1 and CDR2 (germline): MNHEY, SVGAGI. V gave up 6 bases and J gave up 3 bases; unmatched junction bases: 8. DNA for the CDR3: TGTGCCAGCAGGCCACGGGACAGGGCTCACACTGAAGCTTTCTTT. Its translation: CASRPRDRAHTEAFF.

This chain connects TRBV20-1 to TRBJ2-3; TRBD2 matches 12 bases. Trimming cost V 7 bases and J 2 bases; bases outside gene matches: 1. The CDR3 is 13 residues long. Per the germline V gene, CDR1 is DFQATT and CDR2 is SNEGSKA (reference sequence). Written as DNA, the CDR3 is TGCAGTGGACTAGCGGGAGCCACAGATACGCAGTATTTT. As protein: CSGLAGATDTQYF.

This chain's CDR3 is CASSLERGYNQPQHF. CDR3 bases: TGTGCCAGCAGCTTAGAACGGGGCTACAATCAGCCCCAGCATTTT. This chain links TRBV7-2 with TRBJ1-5; D might be TRBD1 (5 bases). The V gene lost 1 base and the J gene lost 3 bases, with 10 bases spanning the gap. This CDR3 has 15 residues. In germline, CDR1 is SGHTA, CDR2 FQGNSA. The complete variable domain, with remaining parts taken from reference TRBV7-2 and TRBJ1-5, reads GAGVSQSPSNKVTEKGKDVELRCDPISGHTALYWYRQSLGQGLEFLIYFQGNSAPDKSGLPSDRFSAERTGGSVSTLTIQRTQQEDSAVYLCASSLERGYNQPQHFGDGTRLSIL.

This clonotype was counted between two and nine times. The CDR3 DNA reads as TGTGCCAGCAGCTCCGGAGGGACAGGGGGCAATCAGCCCCAGCATTTT. Translating it yields CASSSGGTGGNQPQHF. This chain links TRBV7-2 with TRBJ1-5; TRBD1 matches at 10 bases. Germline CDR1 SGHTA, CDR2 FQGNSA. After removal of 4 bases from V and 2 bases from J, the junction contained 5 bases not matched to a gene. The CDR3 sequence is 16 residues long.

About this clonotype: A much larger clone differs by one base, so this may be a read error. The chain has TRBV24-1 and TRBJ2-7; 7 nucleotides align to TRBD1. Germline CDR1 reads KGHDR; CDR2 reads SFDVKD. The CDR3 contains 13 residues. J lost 5 bases, V lost 7 bases, and 7 bases had no gene match. DNA for the CDR3: TGTGCCACCAGGGGGGACAGCGAAGACGAGCAGTACTTC. Translation: CATRGDSEDEQYF.

V is TRBV7-2 and J is TRBJ2-5; TRBD1 is a possible D gene (5 bases). The CDR3 runs 14 residues. Germline CDR1 SGHTA, CDR2 FQGNSA. Trimming stripped 1 base from V and 3 bases from J, with 9 bases between. CDR3: CASSLGRAKETQYF. DNA for the CDR3: TGTGCCAGCAGCTTAGGCAGGGCTAAAGAGACCCAGTACTTC.

The V gene is TRBV6-1, the J gene TRBJ2-4; D gene ambiguous. The J call may be faulty, since TRBJ2-7 better matches the DNA end. Germline V lookup: CDR1 MNHNS, CDR2 SASEGT. The CDR3 is 13 amino acids. CDR3 sequence: CASVNTGPYEQYF. DNA for the CDR3: TGTGCCAGCGTAAATACTGGACCCTACGAGCAGTACTTC.

V and J are TRBV12-3 or TRBV12-4 and TRBJ2-1, with 11 bases matching TRBD2. The CDR3 contains 13 residues. J lost 13 bases, V lost 6 bases, and 8 bases had no gene match. The CDR3 reads CASRPSGGSGQFF. The CDR3 coding sequence is TGTGCCAGCAGGCCTAGCGGGGGGAGTGGTCAGTTCTTC.

This clonotype has just a few counts. The gene calls are TRBV20-1 and TRBJ2-5; tentatively, D is TRBD2 (5 bases). Germline-derived CDR1 and CDR2 are DFQATT and SNEGSKA (reference sequence). This CDR3 is 12 amino acids long. The V gene lost 4 bases and the J gene lost 2 bases, with 8 bases spanning the gap. CDR3 nucleotides: TGCAGTGCTACGGACTTTCAAGAGACCCAGTACTTC. Translating it yields CSATDFQETQYF.

The table lists this clonotype with a count of one. A single base separates this from a much larger clone, so it may be a read error. The chain recombines TRBV29-1 with TRBJ2-5, with a weak D call TRBD2 (5 bases). The germline CDR1 and CDR2 sequences are SQVTM and ANQGSEA. Between the trimmed V and J ends, which lost 0 bases and 11 bases, there was a span of 22 bases. The CDR3 loop spans 15 amino acids. This CDR3 is CSVEDPGSPQYGQYF. DNA of the CDR3: TGCAGCGTTGAAGATCCGGGGTCCCCTCAGTACGGGCAGTACTTC. The full variable domain, with the rest looked up from reference TRBV29-1 and TRBJ2-5, is SAVISQKPSRDICQRGTSLTIQCQVDSQVTMMFWYRQQPGQSLTLIATANQGSEATYESGFVIDKFPISRPNLTFSTLTVSNMSPEDSSIYLCSVEDPGSPQYGQYFGPGTRLLVL.

This clonotype was counted a few times. This chain joins TRBV12-5 and TRBJ1-1, with D possibly matching TRBD1 (6 bases). The germline V gene encodes CDR1 LGHNT and CDR2 FRNRAP. Deletions cut 7 bases from V and 8 bases from J, with 20 bases between. This CDR3 has 14 amino acids. CDR3 sequence reads: CASATTGGVGEAFF. The CDR3 coding sequence is TGTGCTAGTGCCACAACGGGGGGCGTGGGGGAAGCTTTCTTT.

This clonotype has only one observation. The chain employs TRBV25-1 and TRBJ2-5; no definite D call. The ends were cut back, 4 bases at V and 0 bases at J, with 6 bases in the middle. The length of the CDR3 is 13 residues. The germline gives CDR1 MGHDK, CDR2 SYGVNS. For the CDR3, the DNA is TGTGCCAGCAGTGGGGTGTACCAAGAGACCCAGTACTTC. This translates into CASSGVYQETQYF.